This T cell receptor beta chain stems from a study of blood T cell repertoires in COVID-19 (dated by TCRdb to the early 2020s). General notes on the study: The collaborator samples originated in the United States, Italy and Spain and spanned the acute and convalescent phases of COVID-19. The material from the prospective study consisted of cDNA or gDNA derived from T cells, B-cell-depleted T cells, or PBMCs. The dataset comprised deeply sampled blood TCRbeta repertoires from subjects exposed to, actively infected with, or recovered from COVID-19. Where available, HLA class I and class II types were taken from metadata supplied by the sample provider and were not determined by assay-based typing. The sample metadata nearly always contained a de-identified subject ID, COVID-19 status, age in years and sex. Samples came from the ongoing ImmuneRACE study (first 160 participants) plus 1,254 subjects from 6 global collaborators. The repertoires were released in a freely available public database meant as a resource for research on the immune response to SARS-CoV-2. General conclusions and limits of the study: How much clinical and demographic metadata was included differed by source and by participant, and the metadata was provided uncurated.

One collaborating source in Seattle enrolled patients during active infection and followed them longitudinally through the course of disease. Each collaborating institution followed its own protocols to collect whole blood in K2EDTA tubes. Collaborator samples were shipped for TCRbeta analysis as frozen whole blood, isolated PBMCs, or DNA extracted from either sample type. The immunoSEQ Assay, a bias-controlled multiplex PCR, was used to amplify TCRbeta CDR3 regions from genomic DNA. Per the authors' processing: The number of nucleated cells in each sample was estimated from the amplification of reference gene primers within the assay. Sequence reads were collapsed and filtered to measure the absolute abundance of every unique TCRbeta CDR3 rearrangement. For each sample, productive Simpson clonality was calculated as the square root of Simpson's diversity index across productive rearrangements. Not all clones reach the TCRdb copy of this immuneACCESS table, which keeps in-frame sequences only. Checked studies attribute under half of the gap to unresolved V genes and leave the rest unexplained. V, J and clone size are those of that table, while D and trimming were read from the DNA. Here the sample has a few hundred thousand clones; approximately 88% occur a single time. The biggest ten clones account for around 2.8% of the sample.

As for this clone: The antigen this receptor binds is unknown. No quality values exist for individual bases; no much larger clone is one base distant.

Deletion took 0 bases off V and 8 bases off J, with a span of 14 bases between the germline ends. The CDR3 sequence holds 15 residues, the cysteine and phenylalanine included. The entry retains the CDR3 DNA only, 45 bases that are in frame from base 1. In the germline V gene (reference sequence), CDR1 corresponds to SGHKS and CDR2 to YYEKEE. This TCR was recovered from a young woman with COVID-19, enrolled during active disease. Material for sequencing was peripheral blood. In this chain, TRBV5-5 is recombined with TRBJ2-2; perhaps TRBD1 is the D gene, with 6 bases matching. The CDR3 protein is CASSLDYRVGGELFF. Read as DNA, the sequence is TGTGCCAGCAGCTTGGATTACAGGGTGGGAGGGGAGCTGTTTTTT.